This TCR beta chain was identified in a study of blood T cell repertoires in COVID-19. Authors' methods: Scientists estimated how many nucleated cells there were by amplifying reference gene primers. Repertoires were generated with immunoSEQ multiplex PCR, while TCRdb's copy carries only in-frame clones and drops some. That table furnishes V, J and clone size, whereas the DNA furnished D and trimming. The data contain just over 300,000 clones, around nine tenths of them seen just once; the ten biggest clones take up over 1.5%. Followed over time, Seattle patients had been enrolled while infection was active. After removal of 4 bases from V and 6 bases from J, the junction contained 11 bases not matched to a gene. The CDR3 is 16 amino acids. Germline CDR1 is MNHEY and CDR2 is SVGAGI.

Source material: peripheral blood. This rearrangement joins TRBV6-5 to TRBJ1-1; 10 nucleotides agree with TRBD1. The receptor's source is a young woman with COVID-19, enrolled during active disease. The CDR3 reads CASSFLPGQGTAEAFF. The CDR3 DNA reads TGTGCCAGCAGTTTCCTCCCGGGACAGGGGACCGCTGAAGCTTTCTTT.